These T cell receptor beta chains were read from a single sample in a study of shared clonotypes between healthy human individuals. The assay was immunoSEQ multiplex PCR, and TCRdb's table has in-frame clones only and misses some. The sample includes a few million clones, 93% seen only once; the top ten take around 1.8%. Sample: naive CD8+ T cells from PBMCs. The origin of the receptors is a man aged 18-30 years in good health. Some clones in this sample may be carry-over from other donors' samples. Each CDR3 is given with its conserved first and last residue. The D gene is left open where the match is weak. Rows may omit the clone size; those that give it use once, few, many or a size class.

abundance,d_gene,j_gene,v_gene,CDR3nt,CDR3aa
once,TRBD2,TRBJ2-1,TRBV28,TGTGCCAGCAGTTTACCCCGGAGGGTGGGGGAGGGCCCTGAGCAGTTCTTC,CASSLPRRVGEGPEQFF
-,-,TRBJ2-7,TRBV10-3,TGTGCCATCAATGACCCCACAGGGTACCCCTACGAGCAGTACTTC,CAINDPTGYPYEQYF
-,-,TRBJ1-1,TRBV7-9,TGTGCCAGCAGCTGGATGAACACTGAAGCTTTCTTT,CASSWMNTEAFF
-,-,TRBJ2-7,TRBV5-6,TGTGCCAGCAGCTCTCCGGACAGAGCCTACGAGCAGTACTTC,CASSSPDRAYEQYF
-,-,TRBJ1-1,TRBV20-1,TGCAGTGCCCCATCCTTTGAAGCTTTCTTT,CSAPSFEAFF
-,TRBD2,TRBJ2-2,TRBV7-9,TGTGCCAGCAGCCCCGGCTGGCTAGCGGAAAACACCGGGGAGCTGTTTTTT,CASSPGWLAENTGELFF
-,-,TRBJ2-1,TRBV2,TGTGCCAGCAGTGAAAGAGGGTCCTACAATGAGCAGTTCTTC,CASSERGSYNEQFF
-,TRBD2,TRBJ2-1,TRBV28,TGTGCCAGCGCCATTGCGGGAGGCGGCTCCTACAATGAGCAGTTCTTC,CASAIAGGGSYNEQFF
-,TRBD1,TRBJ2-3,TRBV28,TGTGCCAGCAGTTCCGGGACAGGAACAGATACGCAGTATTTT,CASSSGTGTDTQYF
-,TRBD1,TRBJ1-1,TRBV7-9,TGTGCCAGCAGCTTAGACAGGGGGCTGAACACTGAAGCTTTCTTT,CASSLDRGLNTEAFF
-,TRBD1,TRBJ1-1,TRBV4-1,TGCGCCAGCAGCCATCCCGGGACAGGGGTCTTAGGGAACACTGAAGCTTTCTTT,CASSHPGTGVLGNTEAFF
-,-,TRBJ1-4,TRBV10-2,TGCGCCAGCAGTGAGTTTTTTGGTGAAAAACTGTTTTTT,CASSEFFGEKLFF
-,-,TRBJ1-2,TRBV28,TGTGCCAGCAGTTTAGAGACACAATCACCGACTAACTATGGCTACACCTTC,CASSLETQSPTNYGYTF
once,TRBD1,TRBJ1-2,TRBV5-4,TGTGCCAGCAGTTTTAGCGGGGACAGGGTGGCTGGCTACACCTTC,CASSFSGDRVAGYTF
-,TRBD2,TRBJ2-1,TRBV29-1,TGCAGCGTTCGAGTCCTTCCGGGACTAGCGGGAGGCAGCTCCTACAATGAGCAGTTCTTC,CSVRVLPGLAGGSSYNEQFF
once,TRBD1,TRBJ2-2,TRBV29-1,TGCAGCGTTTCAGGGGGATACACCGGGGAGCTGTTTTTT,CSVSGGYTGELFF
-,TRBD2,TRBJ2-1,TRBV27,TGTGCCAGCAGTTTACTAGCGGGAGGTCTCTCCTACAATGAGCAGTTCTTC,CASSLLAGGLSYNEQFF
-,-,TRBJ1-2,TRBV6-6,TGTGCCAGCAGGGATGTGGCTCCTTATGGCTACACCTTC,CASRDVAPYGYTF
-,-,TRBJ2-1,TRBV2,TGTGCCAGCAGTGGGGACCCGGAGAGCTCCTACAATGAGCAGTTCTTC,CASSGDPESSYNEQFF
-,-,TRBJ2-5,TRBV14,TGTGCCAGCAGCTCGAACCCTGACAGTCGACAAGAGACCCAGTACTTC,CASSSNPDSRQETQYF
-,-,TRBJ1-2,TRBV28,TGTGCCAGCAGTTTCTCAGGCTATGGCTACACCTTC,CASSFSGYGYTF
once,-,TRBJ1-2,TRBV7-2,TGTGCCACTGAGCACCCGCCTCTCTATGGCTACACCTTC,CATEHPPLYGYTF
-,TRBD1,TRBJ1-1,TRBV10-3,TGTGCCATCAGTGAGTCCAGGGGGGCGAGGGCTGAAGCTTTCTTT,CAISESRGARAEAFF
-,TRBD2,TRBJ2-3,TRBV7-6,TGTGCCAGCAGCTTAGTGCTAGCGGGAGTAACAGATACGCAGTATTTT,CASSLVLAGVTDTQYF
-,-,TRBJ1-3,TRBV28,TGTGCCAGCAGCTGGGGAGGGACCATATATTTT,CASSWGGTIYF
-,-,TRBJ2-1,TRBV19,TGTGCCAGTAGTCTCCCCCCCGGGAATGAGCAGTTCTTC,CASSLPPGNEQFF
-,-,TRBJ1-5,TRBV28,TGTGCCAACTCCGACAGATATAGCAATCAGCCCCAGCATTTT,CANSDRYSNQPQHF
-,TRBD2,TRBJ2-7,TRBV11-2,TGTGCCAGCAGCTTAGCATGGGCGGGAGGGGGCGACGAGCAGTACTTC,CASSLAWAGGGDEQYF
-,-,TRBJ1-1,TRBV19,TGTGCCAGTAGTATAGCTCCCTGGGGAACTGAAGCTTTCTTT,CASSIAPWGTEAFF
few,-,TRBJ2-1,TRBV29-1,TGCGGGGTGTTCAAATCCGACAATGAGCAGTTCTTC,CGVFKSDNEQFF
-,-,TRBJ1-1,TRBV5-1,TGCGCCAGCAGCTTGGCAGGGACAAACACTGAAGCTTTCTTT,CASSLAGTNTEAFF
-,TRBD2,TRBJ2-7,TRBV7-9,TGTGCCAGCAGCCCAACTAGCGGGAGACAGATATACGAGCAGTACTTC,CASSPTSGRQIYEQYF
-,TRBD1,TRBJ2-1,TRBV27,TGTGCCAGCAGTTGGGCCCAGACAGGGGCCAACAATGAGCAGTTCTTC,CASSWAQTGANNEQFF
-,TRBD2,TRBJ2-3,TRBV9,TGTGCCAGCAGCGGCCCGGCTAGCGGAAGGACTAGCACAGATACGCAGTATTTT,CASSGPASGRTSTDTQYF
-,TRBD2,TRBJ2-7,TRBV5-1,TGCGCCAGCAGCCTCGGACTAGCGGGAGGATCGATCTACGAGCAGTACTTC,CASSLGLAGGSIYEQYF
-,-,TRBJ2-7,TRBV5-6,TGTGCCAGCAGCTTGTTCGCGGGGAGGCGCGGGGAGCAGTACTTC,CASSLFAGRRGEQYF
-,-,TRBJ1-2,TRBV9,TGTGCCAGCAGCGTAGAAGAGGTTTCGGAAGGCTACACCTTC,CASSVEEVSEGYTF
-,-,TRBJ2-1,TRBV29-1,TGCAGCGTCTCGGACAGCGACAATGAGCAGTTCTTC,CSVSDSDNEQFF